The 31 T cell receptor beta chains listed next were all sequenced from one sample in a study of blood T cell repertoires in COVID-19. The table came from immunoSEQ multiplex PCR; TCRdb's copy has only in-frame clones and leaves some out. This sample carries roughly 80,000 clones, around 82% of them seen once, and the ten largest clones take 20% to 25%. Sequencing was carried out using peripheral blood. All receptors come from a human donor in a cohort sampled during active COVID-19.

In this sample, this clone turned up many times. The chain carries TRBV3-1 (or the pseudogene TRBV3-2) and TRBJ2-3, with D uncertain. Deletions cut 3 bases from V and 2 bases from J, with 3 bases between. The CDR3 consists of 12 residues. Germline V gives CDR1 LGHDT, CDR2 YNNKEL (reference sequence). CDR3 amino acids: CASSHITDTQYF. Here the CDR3 DNA reads TGTGCCAGCAGCCACATCACAGATACGCAGTATTTT.

The V and J genes are TRBV6-5 and TRBJ1-1; no reliable D call. The CDR3 extends over 16 amino acids. Germline assignment: CDR1 MNHEY and CDR2 SVGAGI. V was trimmed by 4 bases and J by 1 base, leaving 16 bases between them. CDR3 loop: CASSSPRRAANTEAFF. CDR3 nucleotide sequence: TGTGCCAGCAGTTCGCCCCGGAGGGCAGCGAACACTGAAGCTTTCTTT.

The rearrangement joins TRBV5-1 to TRBJ1-3, with 9 bases aligning to TRBD1. CDR3 length: 17 residues. CDR1 and CDR2 from the germline V gene are SGHRS and YFSETQ. J gave up 0 bases and V 4 bases, and 8 bases lay outside the gene matches. CDR3 sequence (DNA): TGCGCCAGCAGCACCCGACAGGGGGGGAGCTCTGGAAACACCATATATTTT. Amino acid sequence: CASSTRQGGSSGNTIYF.

The chain uses TRBV27 and TRBJ2-1; possibly TRBD2 for D (7 bases). This CDR3 contains 13 residues. V lost 8 bases to trimming and J lost 8 bases, with 16 bases between them. Per the germline V gene, CDR1 is MNHEY and CDR2 is SMNVEV (reference sequence). The CDR3 DNA reads TGTGCCAGCTGGGAGGGGGGGCCTTATGAGCAGTTCTTC. Its protein product is CASWEGGPYEQFF.

J is TRBJ2-5 and V is TRBV28, with TRBD2 matching over 7 bases. The V gene end was trimmed by 3 bases and the J gene end by 5 bases; junction bases not matched to a gene: 3. CDR3 length: 13 residues. The V gene's germline CDR1 is MDHEN and CDR2 SYDVKM. The CDR3: CASSFLAEETQYF. CDR3 nucleotide sequence: TGTGCCAGCAGTTTCCTAGCGGAGGAGACCCAGTACTTC.

V and J are TRBV5-1 and TRBJ2-1; 7 nucleotides match TRBD1. The CDR3 is 15 amino acids. CDR1 SGHRS and CDR2 YFSETQ come from the germline V gene. The junction had 4 bases not matched to a gene; V was cut back by 4 bases and J by 0 bases. CDR3 region: CASSPWDSSYNEQFF. The CDR3 region has the DNA TGCGCCAGCAGCCCATGGGACAGCTCCTACAATGAGCAGTTCTTC.

The chain is built from TRBV15 and TRBJ1-5, with no clear D. V lost 2 bases and J lost 2, with 16 bases in between. Looked up from germline, CDR1 is LNHNV and CDR2 is YYDKDF (reference sequence). CDR3 length: 17 residues. For the CDR3, the DNA is TGTGCCACCAGCAGATACCGAGGCAGAAGCGGCAATCAGCCCCAGCATTTT. Its translation: CATSRYRGRSGNQPQHF.

The chain employs TRBV7-2 and TRBJ2-5; the D gene is possibly TRBD2 (7 bases). The CDR3 has 14 amino acids. The V and J ends lost 2 bases and 4 bases respectively, with 11 bases between them. Germline CDR1 reads SGHTA; CDR2 reads FQGNSA. The CDR3: CASSLSRGRETQYF. The CDR3 DNA reads as TGTGCCAGCAGCTTATCGCGGGGGCGAGAGACCCAGTACTTC.

This clone showed up just once. The chain is built from TRBV28 and TRBJ2-7, with a tentative D call TRBD2 (7 bases). Between the trimmed V and J ends, which lost 6 bases and 2 bases, there was a span of 17 bases. The CDR3 contains 15 residues. Germline CDR1 is MDHEN and CDR2 is SYDVKM. CDR3 sequence (DNA): TGTGCCAGCAGCCGGGAGGTTGGGGGCACCTACGAGCAGTACTTC. Amino acids: CASSREVGGTYEQYF.

The rearrangement uses TRBV9 and TRBJ2-1; possibly TRBD2 for D (6 bases). The CDR3 extends over 16 amino acids. Trimming cost V 0 bases and J 4 bases, with 14 bases left between them. The germline CDR1 and CDR2 sequences are SGDLS and YYNGEE. Written as DNA, the CDR3 is TGTGCCAGCAGCGTAGAGGTCGGGGGAGGTTACAATGAGCAGTTCTTC. This codes for CASSVEVGGGYNEQFF.

This clone was seen only a few times. The rearrangement uses TRBV3-1 (or the pseudogene TRBV3-2) and TRBJ1-6; the D is unclear. CDR1 and CDR2 (germline): LGHDT, YNNKEL (reference sequence). Trimming pared 0 bases from V and 7 bases from J, leaving 13 bases between. This CDR3 has 16 amino acids. CDR3 coding DNA: TGTGCCAGCAGCCAAGATCGGCGCCAGGCGAATTCACCCCTCCACTTT. It codes for CASSQDRRQANSPLHF.

This chain connects TRBV2 to TRBJ2-7, with D possibly TRBD2 on 7 matching bases. The germline V and J ends were trimmed by 6 bases and 0 bases, with 18 bases remaining between them. The CDR3 covers 16 residues. Germline V CDR1 and CDR2: SNHLY, FYNNEI. Written as DNA, the CDR3 is TGTGCCAGCAGAGCGACTCGCGGGGGCCGCTCCTACGAGCAGTACTTC. Translated, it gives CASRATRGGRSYEQYF.

The chain recombines TRBV21-1 with TRBJ2-1; TRBD1 was called by the table and not checked on the DNA. TRBV21-1 is designated a pseudogene. The CDR3 runs 14 residues. The CDR3 reads CASTRDRVYNEQFF. CDR3 bases: TGTGCCAGCACCCGGGACAGGGTCTACAATGAGCAGTTCTTC.

The chain recombines TRBV6-5 with TRBJ2-3, with a possible D match to TRBD1 (8 bases). CDR1 MNHEY and CDR2 SVGAGI come from the germline V gene. The CDR3 contains 15 residues. Trimming shortened V by 5 bases and J by 3 bases, and 15 bases separated the two germline ends. The CDR3, as DNA: TGTGCCAGCAGTCAACACAGGGGGGGGACAGATACGCAGTATTTT. This codes for CASSQHRGGTDTQYF.

The rearrangement uses TRBV5-1 and TRBJ1-1; D is possibly TRBD1 (6 bases). From germline, CDR1 is SGHRS and CDR2 YFSETQ. V lost 1 base, J lost 4 bases, and 14 bases lay in between. This CDR3 has 15 residues. The CDR3 DNA follows: TGCGCCAGCAGCTTGCATTGGGGGCTAGGCACTGAAGCTTTCTTT. Its translation is CASSLHWGLGTEAFF.

This chain joins TRBV6-5 and TRBJ1-6, with a weak D call TRBD1 (6 bases). This CDR3 spans 16 amino acids. Trimming removed 4 bases at V and 2 bases at J, with 12 bases between. From germline, CDR1 is MNHEY and CDR2 SVGAGI. In nucleotides, the CDR3 is TGTGCCAGCAGTTCCGGACAGTCCGCCTATAATTCACCCCTCCACTTT. Translating it yields CASSSGQSAYNSPLHF.

The V call is TRBV18, the J call TRBJ2-3, with a tentative D call TRBD1 (5 bases). Germline V lookup: CDR1 KGHSH, CDR2 LQKENI. Trimming cost V 6 bases and J 0 bases, with 16 bases left between them. The CDR3 contains 16 residues. The CDR3 coding sequence is TGTGCCAGCTCCCCAGGACCAGACAGTAGCACAGATACGCAGTATTTT. It is translated as CASSPGPDSSTDTQYF.

The V and J genes are TRBV29-1 and TRBJ2-3; 10 bases fit TRBD1. Germline CDR1 reads SQVTM; CDR2 reads ANQGSEA. The CDR3 loop spans 21 amino acids. The V gene end was trimmed by 0 bases and the J gene end by 0 bases; junction bases not matched to a gene: 18. The CDR3 nucleotides are TGCAGCGTTGAAGATCGAGGGACAGGGGCTTCACCGTTAACTAGCACAGATACGCAGTATTTT. This translates into CSVEDRGTGASPLTSTDTQYF.

In its sample, this clone was seen a few times. V usage is TRBV19 and J usage is TRBJ1-1; tentative D call: TRBD1 (5 bases). Trimming left V 5 bases short and J 1 base short, with 8 bases between. The CDR3 sequence is 13 residues long. Germline V gene data show CDR1 as LNHDA and CDR2 as SQIVND (reference sequence). Written as DNA, the CDR3 is TGTGCCAGTAGTCCTCAGGGGAACACTGAAGCTTTCTTT. Protein: CASSPQGNTEAFF.

This clone was seen only once. The chain uses TRBV20-1 and TRBJ2-5; 10 nucleotides align to TRBD2. The J segment lost 3 bases and the V segment lost 7 bases, leaving 11 bases of the junction unmatched. This CDR3 contains 15 residues. Germline lookup yields CDR1 DFQATT and CDR2 SNEGSKA (reference sequence). CDR3 sequence (DNA): TGCAGTGTTATTGATAGCGGGGGGTTAGAAGAGACCCAGTACTTC. Translating gives CSVIDSGGLEETQYF.

The DNA of the CDR3 is TGTGCCAGCAGCTTAGCGGGGGGTCTCCCGGAGACCCAGTACTTC. Protein product: CASSLAGGLPETQYF. The J gene is TRBJ2-5, the V gene TRBV7-2; TRBD2 is a possible D gene (6 bases). The CDR3 extends over 15 amino acids. V gave up 0 bases and J gave up 5 bases, with 13 bases separating them. Germline CDR1 and CDR2: SGHTA and FQGNSA.

The chain employs TRBV2 and TRBJ2-1; 8 bases line up with TRBD2. V lost 9 bases and J lost 8; bases outside the gene matches: 15. The CDR3 is 15 amino acids. CDR1 is SNHLY and CDR2 is FYNNEI in the germline V gene. CDR3 sequence (DNA): TGTGCCAGTTCGAAGGGCGGGGGGCCCTTAGATGAGCAGTTCTTC. It yields the protein CASSKGGGPLDEQFF. Full variable domain (outside the CDR3, taken from reference TRBV2 and TRBJ2-1): EPEVTQTPSHQVTQMGQEVILRCVPISNHLYFYWYRQILGQKVEFLVSFYNNEISEKSEIFDDQFSVERPDGSNFTLKIRSTKLEDSAMYFCASSKGGGPLDEQFFGPGTRLTVL.

The rearrangement joins TRBV12-2 to TRBJ2-7; TRBD1, the table's D call, lacks a check against the DNA. TRBV12-2 corresponds to a pseudogene. This CDR3 comprises 17 residues. The CDR3: CASRLKLERTGTYEQYF. DNA for the CDR3: TGTGCAAGTCGCTTAAAACTCGAAAGGACAGGGACCTACGAGCAGTACTTC.

The chain joins TRBV11-2 to TRBJ2-1, with 8 bases lining up with TRBD2. CDR1 is SGHAT, CDR2 FQNNGV, per germline. V lost 8 bases to trimming and J lost 4 bases; unmatched junction nucleotides: 4. There are 13 residues in the CDR3. This CDR3 is CASQRGPYNEQFF. CDR3 DNA: TGTGCCAGCCAGCGGGGGCCATACAATGAGCAGTTCTTC.

V gene TRBV7-9 combines with J gene TRBJ2-5; TRBD2 might be the D (6 bases). The V end lost 8 bases, the J end lost 2 bases, and 15 bases lay between the germline ends. The CDR3 is 14 residues long. CDR1 and CDR2 from the germline V gene are SEHNR and FQNEAQ (reference sequence). As DNA, the CDR3 is TGTGCCAGCCAAGCCAGCGGGCCGCAAGAGACCCAGTACTTC. The encoded protein is CASQASGPQETQYF. Drawing the rest from reference TRBV7-9 and TRBJ2-5, the complete variable domain is DTGVSQNPRHKITKRGQNVTFRCDPISEHNRLYWYRQTLGQGPEFLTYFQNEAQLEKSRLLSDRFSAERPKGSFSTLEIQRTEQGDSAMYLCASQASGPQETQYFGPGTRLLVL.

The gene calls are TRBV7-2 and TRBJ1-6; D unresolved. The length of the CDR3 is 16 residues. Germline V gives CDR1 SGHTA, CDR2 FQGNSA. V was clipped by 5 bases and J by 5 bases, with 16 bases between them. The CDR3 region is CASSHRRGQNNSPLHF. CDR3 in DNA: TGTGCCAGCAGCCACCGCCGAGGGCAGAATAATTCACCCCTCCACTTT.

This clone was recorded once. The chain is built from TRBV5-1 and TRBJ2-7; 12 nucleotides agree with TRBD2. The CDR3 totals 15 residues. Trimming removed 4 bases from V and 2 bases from J; junction bases left unmatched: 4. From germline, CDR1 is SGHRS and CDR2 YFSETQ. The DNA for the CDR3 is TGCGCCAGCAGCCCTACTAGCGGGGGGCCCTACGAGCAGTACTTC. As protein: CASSPTSGGPYEQYF.

J is TRBJ2-1 and V is TRBV18; 9 nucleotides agree with TRBD1. The CDR3 consists of 14 residues. Germline V lookup: CDR1 KGHSH, CDR2 LQKENI. V lost 4 bases, J lost 7 bases, and 5 bases stayed unmatched. The CDR3: CASSQGTGRNEQFF. The CDR3 DNA follows: TGTGCCAGCTCACAAGGGACAGGGAGGAATGAGCAGTTCTTC. Based on the CDR3 plus reference TRBV18 and TRBJ2-1, the full variable domain is NAGVMQNPRHLVRRRGQEARLRCSPMKGHSHVYWYRQLPEEGLKFMVYLQKENIIDESGMPKERFSAEFPKEGPSILRIQQVVRGDSAAYFCASSQGTGRNEQFFGPGTRLTVL.

The rearrangement links TRBV19 to TRBJ2-5, with a possible D match to TRBD1 (6 bases). This CDR3 has 12 amino acids. The V gene lost 4 bases and the J gene lost 4 bases, with 7 bases spanning the gap. The germline gives CDR1 LNHDA, CDR2 SQIVND (reference sequence). The chain's CDR3 is CASSTRGETQYF. For the CDR3, the DNA is TGTGCCAGTAGTACCAGGGGAGAGACCCAGTACTTC. The full variable domain, completed using reference TRBV19 and TRBJ2-5, is DGGITQSPKYLFRKEGQNVTLSCEQNLNHDAMYWYRQDPGQGLRLIYYSQIVNDFQKGDIAEGYSVSREKKESFPLTVTSAQKNPTAFYLCASSTRGETQYFGPGTRLLVL.

V and J are TRBV7-6 and TRBJ1-1; the D gene is possibly TRBD1 (5 bases). This CDR3 region has 16 residues. Trimming cost V 4 bases and J 3 bases, with 18 bases left between them. Looked up from germline, CDR1 is SGHVS and CDR2 is FNYEAQ. The CDR3 region has the DNA TGTGCCAGCAGCTCGGCCGACAGTTTCGCTTACACTGAAGCTTTCTTT. It is translated as CASSSADSFAYTEAFF.

The chain is built from TRBV6-5 and TRBJ1-2, with TRBD1 matching over 9 bases. This CDR3 is 14 amino acids long. Germline lookup yields CDR1 MNHEY and CDR2 SVGAGI. V trimming: 10 bases; J trimming: 2 bases; junction bases outside the gene matches: 8. The CDR3 is CATQEGTGNYGYTF. CDR3 coding DNA: TGTGCCACTCAAGAAGGGACAGGGAACTATGGCTACACCTTC.